This TCR beta chain came from a study of beta chain features in type 1 diabetes. Across the whole study: The study found patients and healthy donors alike in age, gender and cell yields.

Germline V gene lookup returns CDR1 LGHNA and CDR2 YSLEER. The CDR3 spans 12 residues. Trimming cost V 0 bases and J 7 bases, with 4 bases left between them. To note about this clone: Its antigen is unknown.

The investigators reverse transcribed all of the isolated RNA, so they sequenced expressed TCRB transcripts. Sequencing used immunoSEQ multiplex PCR; TCRdb keeps in-frame clones, though not all of them. The sample holds 640,000 or so clones; around 15% are singletons and the top ten take roughly 0.04%. Study conclusions and caveats: TCRB CDR3s from Type 1 diabetes patients were moderately but significantly shorter in all four CD4+ subsets. More deletions and fewer insertions at VDJ junctions were seen in type 1 diabetes patients.

This TCR was recovered from a man younger than 35 with type 1 diabetes. The rearrangement joins TRBV4-3 to TRBJ2-1; no firm D call. Sequencing was done on a sample of naive CD4+ T cells from blood. The CDR3 nucleotides are TGCGCCAGCAGCCAAGATAGGAATGAGCAGTTCTTC. Protein sequence: CASSQDRNEQFF.